This T cell receptor (beta chain) comes out of a study of cytomegalovirus exposure and HLA in healthy donors. The CDR3 sequence is 14 residues long. V was pared by 0 bases and J by 4 bases, with 9 bases between. CDR1 and CDR2 from the germline V gene are MNHEY and SVGAGI. With 60 Vbeta and 13 Jbeta primers, the PCR was carried out. Sequencing was performed with immunoSEQ multiplex PCR; in TCRdb, only in-frame clones are kept and a portion is missing. In the table there are about 160,000 clones, approximately 80% of which are singletons. The chain joins TRBV6-5 to TRBJ1-2; weak D call: TRBD1 (6 bases). Sequenced sample: PBMCs. The origin of this receptor is a male donor in good health and CMV-seropositive. The CDR3 loop is CASSYSTGAYGYTF. The CDR3 DNA follows: TGTGCCAGCAGTTACTCGACAGGCGCCTATGGCTACACCTTC.